This record covers a single T cell receptor (beta chain). The clone's antigen remains unknown. Base qualities were left out, and no much larger clone turns up one base away. The entry originates in a study of shared clonotypes between healthy human individuals (dated by TCRdb to the early 2020s). The study in broad terms: The cohort comprised a couple of women and a few men aged 18 to 49 years. For each donor, three plates each were used for CD4 naive and CD4 memory, two plates were used for CD8 naive, and one plate was used for CD8 memory. To estimate repertoire size and how much clonotype sharing occurs between individuals, the study deeply sequenced the blood TCR repertoires of several healthy adults. To increase sequencing depth and limit assay-specific biases, different laboratories used diverse techniques to prepare libraries and sequence TCR repertoires. Between about 0.94 and 8.9 billion PBMCs per donor were obtained by leukapheresis.

Donors were healthy HIV-negative adults with no recently reported acute infections or vaccinations. Every donor was a Caucasian adult residing in Nashville, Tennessee, USA. CD8 memory samples consisted of magnetically selected CD45RO+ cells combined with CCR7-negative CD45RA+ effector memory (TemRA) cells. Blood was collected by leukapheresis, and PBMCs were isolated by Ficoll-Histopaque density gradient centrifugation and then cryopreserved in liquid nitrogen vapor phase. Purity and quantity of every magnetically sorted T cell population were checked by analytical flow cytometry. Genomic DNA was isolated from each sorted fraction and quantified by UV absorbance on a Nanodrop 2000c. What the study reported, not specific to this receptor: Sharing across a few donors was observed for around 5% of naive CD4, 3.5% of naive CD8, around 2.5% of memory CD4, and roughly 0.4% of memory CD8 clonotypes. Compared with non-shared clonotypes, the clonotypes found in all four sorted-subset donors had higher generation probabilities. Naive subsets generally had larger estimated clonotype richness than memory subsets did. Only blood was sampled, and tissue TCR repertoires likely differ from those in blood. The small number of donors limited the genetic and exposure-history diversity represented. Pairwise subsampling indicated that sequencing depth was expected to affect the degree of clonotype sharing among donors. Incomplete sequencing was indicated by rarefaction of sorted-subset datasets, despite the large sequencing depth.

Taken from cysteine to phenylalanine, the CDR3 has 15 residues. Kept here is only the CDR3 DNA, which spans 45 bases and is read in frame from base 1. V lost 1 base and J lost 2 bases, and the count of bases not matched to a germline gene is 4. As encoded in the germline V gene, CDR1 is SGHRS while CDR2 is YFSETQ. Using the deep immunoSEQ assay, multiplex PCR amplified TCR CDR3 regions from genomic DNA. For each cell subset, the extracted genomic DNA was distributed evenly across all wells of several immunoSEQ 96-well plates, and each plate served as one replicate. For sorted subsets, around 0.2 ug genomic DNA, equal to some 28,000 T cell genomes, was loaded into each replicate PCR. Purified libraries were measured with a Qubit 3.0 fluorometer, size-checked on a Bioanalyzer 2100, and measured again with the KAPA Library Quantification kit. Every immunoSEQ 96-well plate was sequenced on a dedicated single-read 150-cycle Illumina NextSeq 550 flow cell. As for the original processing: Because the immunoSEQ output held only junctional sequences and lacked quality scores, the filtering could not match the filtering applied to full-length reads. To assign V/J genes and CDR3, sequences were annotated against IMGT germline references using PyIR, a Python wrapper for IgBLAST v1.9. Reads were removed for weak V/J assignments (E-value above 1e-6), missing CDR3, stop codons, out-of-frame junctions, or ambiguous translated residues. V3J clonotypes were defined as sequences sharing an identical inferred V gene, J gene, and CDR3 amino acid sequence. The percentage overlap between two repertoires was calculated by dividing the number of shared unique clonotypes by the size of the smaller repertoire. Three approaches were used to assess repertoire richness: RTK rarefaction, the Chao1 estimator, and Recon v2.1 estimates of unobserved clonotypes. OLGA was used to compute generation probabilities for all TCRbeta clonotypes that the gDNA method yielded from four donors. The immuneACCESS repertoire file appears here via TCRdb, limited to in-frame rearrangements. These files lack a portion of the clones; in checked studies, under half of the deficit traces to unresolved V genes, and the cause of the others is not known. V, J and clone size are taken as reported in that table, and D and trimming were inferred from the DNA itself. The sample contains under 130,000 clones, approximately 70% of them found a single time. The ten largest clones add up to approximately 23% of the sample.

The material sequenced was memory CD8+ T cells sorted from blood. In light of the paper, this sample's cell subset or site label describes: CD45RO+ cells pooled with CCR7-negative TemRA cells. This chain joins TRBV5-1 to TRBJ2-7; the central 9 bases match TRBD2. The TCR comes from a woman younger than 45 in good health. The encoded CDR3 is CASSLIASGAYEQYF. The bases read TGCGCCAGCAGCTTGATTGCTAGCGGGGCCTACGAGCAGTACTTC.